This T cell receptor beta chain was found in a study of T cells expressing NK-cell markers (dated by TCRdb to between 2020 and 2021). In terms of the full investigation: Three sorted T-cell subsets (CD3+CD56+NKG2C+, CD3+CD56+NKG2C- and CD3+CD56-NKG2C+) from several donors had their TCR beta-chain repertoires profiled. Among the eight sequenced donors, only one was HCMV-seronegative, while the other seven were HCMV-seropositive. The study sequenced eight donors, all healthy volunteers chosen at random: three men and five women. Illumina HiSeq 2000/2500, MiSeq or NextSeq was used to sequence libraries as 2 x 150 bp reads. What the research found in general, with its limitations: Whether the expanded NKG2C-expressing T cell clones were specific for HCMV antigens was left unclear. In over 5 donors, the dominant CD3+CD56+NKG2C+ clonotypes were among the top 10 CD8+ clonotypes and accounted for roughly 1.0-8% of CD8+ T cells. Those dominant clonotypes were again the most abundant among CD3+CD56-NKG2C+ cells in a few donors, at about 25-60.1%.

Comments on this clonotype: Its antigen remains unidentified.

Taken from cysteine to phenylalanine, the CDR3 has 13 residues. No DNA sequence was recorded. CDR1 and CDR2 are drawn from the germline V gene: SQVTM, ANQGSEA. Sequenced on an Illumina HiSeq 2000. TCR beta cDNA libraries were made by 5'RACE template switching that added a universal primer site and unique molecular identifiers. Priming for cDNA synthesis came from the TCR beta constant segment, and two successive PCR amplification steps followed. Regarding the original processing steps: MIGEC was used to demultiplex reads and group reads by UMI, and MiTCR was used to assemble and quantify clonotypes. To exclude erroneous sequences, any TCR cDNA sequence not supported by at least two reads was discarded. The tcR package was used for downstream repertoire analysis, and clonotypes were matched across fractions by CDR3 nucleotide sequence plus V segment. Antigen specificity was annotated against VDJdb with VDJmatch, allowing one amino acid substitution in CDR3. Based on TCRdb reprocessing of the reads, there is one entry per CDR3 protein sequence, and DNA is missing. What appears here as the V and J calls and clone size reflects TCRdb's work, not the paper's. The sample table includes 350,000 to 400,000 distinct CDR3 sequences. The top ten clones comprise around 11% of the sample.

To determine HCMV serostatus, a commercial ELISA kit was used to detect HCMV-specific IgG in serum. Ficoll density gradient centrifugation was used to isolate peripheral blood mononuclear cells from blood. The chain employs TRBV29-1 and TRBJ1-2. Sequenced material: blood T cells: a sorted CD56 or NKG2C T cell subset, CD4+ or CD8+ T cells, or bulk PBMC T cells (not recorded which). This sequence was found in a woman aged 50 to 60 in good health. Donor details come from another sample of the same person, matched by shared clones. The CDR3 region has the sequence CSVESGQVWGYTF.